This T cell receptor beta chain is from a study of graft-versus-host responses after intestinal transplantation. Study-level background: Multivisceral, liver-intestinal, or isolated intestinal transplants were given to recipients. All recipients were given anti-thymocyte globulin induction, and tacrolimus and steroids were then administered for three to four years. Broader study findings: Individuals who had graft-donor T cell macrochimerism had allografts that showed high graft-versus-host to host-versus-graft clonal ratios. Recipient marrow showed GvH clones, some seen first in ileum or blood.

Repertoires were generated with immunoSEQ multiplex PCR, while TCRdb's copy carries only in-frame clones and drops some. The sample consists of some 130,000 clones, about 95% of them appearing once. In the case of this clone: Antigen unknown.

From germline, CDR1 is MDHEN and CDR2 SYDVKM. This CDR3 spans 18 amino acids. V was clipped by 6 bases and J by 4 bases; unmatched bases: 16. Sample: unstimulated CD8+ T cells sorted from spleen or lymph node cells, taken before intestinal transplant. The sequence was collected from a human donor who received an intestinal transplant. The chain combines TRBV28 with TRBJ2-7, with TRBD2 matching 12 bases. CDR3 nucleotide sequence: TGTGCCAGCAGACCGGAGGGGCGACTAGCGGGAGATCAGTACGAGCAGTACTTC. This encodes CASRPEGRLAGDQYEQYF.